These T cell receptor beta chains were read from a single sample in a study of graft-versus-host responses after intestinal transplantation. Profiled with immunoSEQ multiplex PCR; TCRdb holds only in-frame clones, not every one. The sample carries around 2,500 clones, 85% to 95% recorded once. The sample consisted of PBMCs, taken approximately 19 days after intestinal transplant. These receptors all come from a human patient who received an intestinal transplant, so some T cells may come from the graft donor. The CDR3 runs from the conserved cysteine through the conserved F or W. The size entry is marked missing in some rows and otherwise reads once, few, many or a size class.

clone_size v_call cdr3_aa
NA TRBV2 CASSEAGQGSAYNEQFF
NA TRBV11-2 CASSSSHRVGGNTIYF
once TRBV6-1 CASQRESETDTQYF
NA TRBV5-5 CASSLVGRGQIYGYTF
NA TRBV5-4 CASSLGEEAFF
NA TRBV5-8 CASSLLTSSPRGTQYF
NA TRBV9 CASSVDTPGDTQYF
NA TRBV6-4 CASSDAGGATDTQYF
NA TRBV2 CASSVEGGGNQPQHF
NA TRBV15 CATSIRTGGHTGELFF
NA TRBV25-1 CASSVGAPSFGNQPQHF
few TRBV19 CASSPRQGTNSPLHF
NA TRBV27 CASSPLNRGSYNEQFF
NA TRBV27 CASRELGTSGVDEQFF
NA TRBV27 CASSSLGGAGGYTF
NA TRBV9 CASSVWGQGLDEQFF
once TRBV19 CASSITGGITDTQYF
NA TRBV11-1 CASSLSPDYGKPPYEQYF
NA TRBV14 CASSREGPWTEYWEQYF
NA TRBV27 CASSLGGGRGYTF
NA TRBV7-2 CASSLVGGQGDTQYF
NA TRBV5-1 CASSLAGLGNTIYF
NA TRBV29-1 CSATDRNYGYTF
NA TRBV19 CASGTSGGTYNEQFF
NA TRBV7-2 CASSLVQLAASYNEQFF
NA TRBV28 CASSFLTAGLYEQYF
NA TRBV28 CASRGDRETTNEKLFF
once TRBV2 CASRKIAGLSPSTDTQYF
NA TRBV29-1 CSVKTGINNEKLFF
NA TRBV28 CASSLRQDDYNSPLHF
NA TRBV27 CASSLIRGPTDTQYF
NA TRBV2 CASNPVKGEREMESSSYNEQFF
NA TRBV7-3 CASSQGADTQYF
NA TRBV10-3 CASLGQGYTGELFF
NA TRBV14 CASDPPGGLAGGPSYEQYF
NA TRBV9 CASSAQGGVPQYF